These 5 T cell receptor beta chains were all obtained from the same sample, sequenced in a study of T cells after posttransplantation cyclophosphamide. Data came from immunoSEQ multiplex PCR; TCRdb stores just in-frame clones and leaves some out. The profile covers about 25,000 clones, none occurring a single time. The sequencing input was PBMCs. The receptors were sampled from a man aged 50-60 years in good health, CMV-negative, and a related stem cell transplant donor.

This clone was observed at least ten times. V gene TRBV29-1 combines with J gene TRBJ1-1; 9 nucleotides line up with TRBD1. Germline CDR1 is SQVTM and CDR2 is ANQGSEA. This CDR3 has 13 residues. Trimming at V came to 7 bases and at J to 2 bases, leaving 5 bases not matched to a gene. CDR3 coding DNA: TGCAGCGCCCGGGACAGGGTCAACACTGAAGCTTTCTTT. Translated: CSARDRVNTEAFF.

This clone has ten or more counts. V gene TRBV9 combines with J gene TRBJ2-7, with 10 bases that match TRBD2. Trimming at V came to 3 bases and at J to 5 bases, leaving 8 bases not matched to a gene. Germline V CDR1 and CDR2: SGDLS, YYNGEE. The CDR3 loop spans 15 amino acids. CDR3 sequence: CASSDGLAGAHEQYF. CDR3 nucleotides: TGTGCCAGCAGCGATGGGCTAGCGGGAGCCCACGAGCAGTACTTC.

This clone came up many times. The chain uses TRBV21-1 and TRBJ1-5; the table's D call TRBD1 went unverified against the DNA. TRBV21-1 counts as a pseudogene. The CDR3 totals 15 residues. The CDR3 region has the DNA TGTGCCAGCAGCAAAATTTCACAGGGGGATCAGCCCCAGCATTTT. It yields the protein CASSKISQGDQPQHF.

This clone was picked up many times. This chain joins TRBV28 and TRBJ2-7; perhaps TRBD1 as D (6 bases). The CDR3 contains 15 residues. V gave up 2 bases and J gave up 2 bases, with 13 bases separating them. Germline lookup yields CDR1 MDHEN and CDR2 SYDVKM. CDR3 sequence reads: CASSLTGTRAYEQYF. The CDR3 DNA is TGTGCCAGCAGTTTAACCGGGACAAGAGCCTACGAGCAGTACTTC. Drawing the rest from reference TRBV28 and TRBJ2-7, the complete variable domain is DVKVTQSSRYLVKRTGEKVFLECVQDMDHENMFWYRQDPGLGLRLIYFSYDVKMKEKGDIPEGYSVSREKKERFSLILESASTNQTSMYLCASSLTGTRAYEQYFGPGTRLTVT.

This clone came up many times. The chain carries TRBV7-8 and TRBJ2-2; 11 nucleotides line up with TRBD2. Trimming cost V 5 bases and J 5 bases; bases outside gene matches: 7. The CDR3 loop spans 16 amino acids. Germline values: CDR1 SGHVS, CDR2 FQNEAQ. The chain's CDR3 is CASSLVSGRGTGELFF. The CDR3 region has the DNA TGTGCCAGCAGCCTCGTTAGCGGGAGGGGAACCGGGGAGCTGTTTTTT.